The T cell receptor beta chain described here comes from a study of cytomegalovirus exposure and HLA in healthy donors. On the study more broadly: A subsequent analysis stated that the 110 or so validation repertoires were run on the same platform as the roughly 700 first-cohort repertoires.

Study-level results: TCR clusters originating in the first cohort tended to co-occur in the 110 or so validation repertoires, according to a later analysis.

Clones were sequenced by immunoSEQ multiplex PCR, and TCRdb holds only the in-frame ones, with some missing. The table lists around 63,000 clones, 90% to 96% of them singletons. Turning to this clone: The antigen is unknown.

The donors were part of the validation cohort of fewer than 150 subjects. That cohort was separate from the first cohort, which comprised roughly 670 subjects. Source material: PBMCs. The TCR comes from a woman aged 18-35 years in good health and CMV-seronegative.

The CDR3 sequence: CASSQLAGGPYNEQFF. As DNA, the CDR3 is TGTGCCAGCAGTCAACTAGCGGGAGGGCCCTACAATGAGCAGTTCTTC. The chain carries TRBV2 and TRBJ2-1; TRBD2 matches 13 bases. V gave up 5 bases and J gave up 2 bases; unmatched junction bases: 3. This CDR3 spans 16 amino acids. Germline CDR1 SNHLY, CDR2 FYNNEI.